This T cell receptor (beta chain) was captured by sequencing in a study of cytomegalovirus exposure and HLA in healthy donors. About the study: Some 80 million unique TCR sequences came from HLA-typed donors in an early release. The study, taken as a whole, reports: DRB1 had the most TCR associations and HLA-C the fewest, a later analysis found, with rates varying by HLA locus. Data from an earlier analysis indicated that most TCR beta V segments were productive either about 87% or about 30% of the time.

Primers for the PCR totalled 60 Vbeta and 13 Jbeta. Here immunoSEQ multiplex PCR was the method, and the copy in TCRdb shows in-frame clones only, minus some. Seen here are some 210,000 clones, 75% to 80% observed once, and the top ten hold approximately 2%. CDR3 length equals 14 residues. V lost 1 base, J lost 6 bases, and 13 bases lay in between. From germline, CDR1 is SGHDT and CDR2 YYEEEE. Comments on this clone: Its antigen remains unidentified.

The V call is TRBV5-6, the J call TRBJ1-2, with a possible D match to TRBD1 (5 bases). The clonotype was recovered from a woman aged 25 to 45 in good health and CMV-seropositive. The sequencing sample was made of PBMCs. This chain's CDR3 is CASSLPQGQDGYTF. In DNA form, the CDR3 reads TGTGCCAGCAGCTTGCCGCAGGGCCAGGATGGCTACACCTTC.